The rows below give T cell receptor beta chains drawn from one sample of a study of T cells after yellow fever vaccination. TCRdb processed the 5' RACE reads anew with MiXCR; each CDR3 protein has one entry. Of more than 75,000 distinct CDR3 sequences listed, approximately 9% were seen once; the top ten hold roughly 17%. Sequencing used CD8+ T cells not binding an NS4B(214-222) dextramer, sorted from PBMCs, obtained more than 13 days after the first yellow fever vaccination. These receptors were taken from a young man who received the YFV17D yellow fever vaccine. CDR3s include the opening cysteine and the closing phenylalanine or tryptophan. Fields, in order: D gene, clone size, J gene, V gene, CDR3 protein, CDR3 DNA. The D gene is left open where the match is weak. Where a row states a size, it is once, few, many or the class of an expanded clone; other rows omit it.

D: -; size: few; J: TRBJ1-1; V: TRBV10-3; CDR3: CAISFDGTGNTEAFF; DNA: TGTGCCATCAGTTTTGACGGCACTGGCAACACTGAAGCTTTCTTT
D: TRBD2; size: -; J: TRBJ2-1; V: TRBV6-5; CDR3: CASSWRLADYNEQFF; DNA: TGTGCCAGCAGTTGGCGACTAGCGGACTACAATGAGCAGTTCTTC
D: -; size: -; J: TRBJ2-7; V: TRBV6-2/TRBV6-3; CDR3: CASSYLGGEQYF; DNA: TGTGCCAGCAGTTATTTGGGAGGCGAGCAGTACTTC
D: TRBD1; size: -; J: TRBJ2-1; V: TRBV5-4; CDR3: CAWEDRGQDNEQFF; DNA: TGTGCCTGGGAGGACAGGGGGCAAGACAATGAGCAGTTCTTC
D: TRBD2; size: -; J: TRBJ2-1; V: TRBV7-9; CDR3: CASSLSGGAAEQFF; DNA: TGTGCCAGCAGCTTGAGCGGGGGGGCCGCTGAGCAGTTCTTC
D: -; size: many; J: TRBJ1-1; V: TRBV3-1; CDR3: CASSQGYDLNTEAFF; DNA: TGTGCCAGCAGCCAGGGATACGACCTGAACACTGAAGCTTTCTTT
D: -; size: -; J: TRBJ2-1; V: TRBV5-4; CDR3: CASSLWTAYNEQFF; DNA: TGTGCCAGCAGCCTCTGGACAGCCTACAATGAGCAGTTCTTC
D: TRBD1; size: many; J: TRBJ1-4; V: TRBV6-5; CDR3: CASSYSTGKLFF; DNA: TGTGCCAGCAGTTATTCGACAGGGAAACTGTTTTTT
D: -; size: -; J: TRBJ2-1; V: TRBV5-5; CDR3: CASSLIKVVNNEQFF; DNA: TGTGCCAGCAGCTTGATCAAGGTCGTGAACAATGAGCAGTTCTTC
D: -; size: -; J: TRBJ1-1; V: TRBV4-1; CDR3: CASSQGGYEAFF; DNA: TGCGCCAGCAGCCAAGGGGGATATGAAGCTTTCTTT
D: TRBD2; size: few; J: TRBJ2-4; V: TRBV6-2/TRBV6-3; CDR3: CASSFGTRRLNIQYF; DNA: TGTGCCAGCAGTTTCGGGACTAGACGTTTAAACATTCAGTACTTC
D: -; size: few; J: TRBJ2-3; V: TRBV6-5; CDR3: CASSYSGATDTQYF; DNA: TGTGCCAGCAGTTACTCTGGCGCTACAGATACGCAGTATTTT
D: -; size: few; J: TRBJ1-1; V: TRBV5-4; CDR3: CASSPREGGLGDTEAFF; DNA: TGTGCCAGCAGCCCACGAGAGGGAGGACTTGGGGACACTGAAGCTTTCTTT
D: -; size: few; J: TRBJ1-5; V: TRBV6-2/TRBV6-3; CDR3: CASSQPPKLDGNQPQHF; DNA: TGTGCCAGCAGTCAACCTCCCAAGTTGGACGGCAATCAGCCCCAGCATTTT
D: -; size: -; J: TRBJ2-3; V: TRBV6-1; CDR3: CASSESRWGTDTQYF; DNA: TGTGCCAGCAGTGAATCGAGATGGGGCACAGATACGCAGTATTTT